This record looks at one T cell receptor (beta chain) sequence and its context. These data come from a study of blood T cell repertoires in COVID-19. The overall study: COVID-19 samples from acute and convalescent phases originated in the United States, Italy and Spain.

The V gene end was trimmed by 4 bases and the J gene end by 6 bases; junction bases not matched to a gene: 6. Looked up from germline, CDR1 is SGHDT and CDR2 is YYEEEE. The CDR3 runs 14 residues. Produced via immunoSEQ multiplex PCR; TCRdb's table is partial and in-frame only. The sample records about 240,000 clones, roughly four fifths being singletons. The J gene is TRBJ2-2, the V gene TRBV5-6; 7 nucleotides line up with TRBD1. Input material: peripheral blood. The clonotype comes from a woman in her late teens or twenties with acute or convalescent COVID-19. The DNA of the CDR3 is TGTGCCAGCAGCCCGACAGGGAGCCCCGGGGAGCTGTTTTTT. Protein product: CASSPTGSPGELFF.